Sequencing of this T cell receptor beta chain was carried out in a study of blood T cell repertoires in COVID-19. Looking at the study overall: COVID-19 samples, acute and convalescent, were from the United States, Italy and Spain. From T cells, B-cell-depleted T cells, or PBMCs came the material, which was cDNA or gDNA.

Germline V gives CDR1 LGHDT, CDR2 YNNKEL (reference sequence). V gave up 3 bases and J gave up 11 bases; unmatched junction bases: 6. CDR3 size: 13 residues. Under the authors' procedure: Amplified reference gene primers provided the basis for estimating nucleated cell counts. TCRdb keeps only in-frame clones here, not all; method: immunoSEQ multiplex PCR. That table supplies the V and J calls and clone size; D and trimming were determined from the DNA. The data show tens of thousands of clones, with about 87% seen just once and around 8% held by the top ten. The chain has TRBV3-1 (or the pseudogene TRBV3-2) and TRBJ1-1, with 10 bases matching TRBD1. This receptor was obtained from a human donor with active COVID-19. The donor label of this sample is uncertain. The sequencing input was peripheral blood. The CDR3 nucleotides read TGTGCCAGCAGCCACCAAGGGGACAGGGGTGCTTTCTTT. Encoded protein: CASSHQGDRGAFF.